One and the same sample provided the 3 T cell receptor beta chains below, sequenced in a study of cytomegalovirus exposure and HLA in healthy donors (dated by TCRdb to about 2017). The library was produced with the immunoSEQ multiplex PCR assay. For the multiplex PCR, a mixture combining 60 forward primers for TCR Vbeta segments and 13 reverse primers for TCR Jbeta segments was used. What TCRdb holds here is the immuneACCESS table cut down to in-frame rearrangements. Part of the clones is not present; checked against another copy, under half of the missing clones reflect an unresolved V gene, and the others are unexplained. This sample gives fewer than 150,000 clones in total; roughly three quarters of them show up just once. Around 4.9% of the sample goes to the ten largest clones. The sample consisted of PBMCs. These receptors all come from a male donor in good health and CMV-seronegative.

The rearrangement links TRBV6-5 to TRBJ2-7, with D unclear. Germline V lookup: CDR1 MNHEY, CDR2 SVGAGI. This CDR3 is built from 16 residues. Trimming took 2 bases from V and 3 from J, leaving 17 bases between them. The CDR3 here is CASSYSSANPLYEQYF. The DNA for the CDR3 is TGTGCCAGCAGTTACAGCTCAGCGAACCCCCTCTACGAGCAGTACTTC.

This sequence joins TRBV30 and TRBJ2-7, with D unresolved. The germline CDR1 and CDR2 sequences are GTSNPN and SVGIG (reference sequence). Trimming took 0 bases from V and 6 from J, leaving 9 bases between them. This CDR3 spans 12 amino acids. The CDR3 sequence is CAWSVHNTEQYF. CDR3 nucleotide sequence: TGTGCCTGGAGTGTTCACAATACCGAGCAGTACTTC.

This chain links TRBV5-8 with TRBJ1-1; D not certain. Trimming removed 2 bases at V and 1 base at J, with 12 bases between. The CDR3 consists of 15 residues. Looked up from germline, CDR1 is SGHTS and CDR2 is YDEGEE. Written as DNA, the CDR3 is TGTGCCAGCAGCTTCGATTATACCGGGAACACTGAAGCTTTCTTT. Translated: CASSFDYTGNTEAFF. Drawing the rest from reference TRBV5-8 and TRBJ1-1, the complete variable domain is EAGVTQSPTHLIKTRGQQATLRCSPISGHTSVYWYQQALGLGLQFLLWYDEGEERNRGNFPPRFSGRQFPNYSSELNVNALELEDSALYLCASSFDYTGNTEAFFGQGTRLTVV.